This is a list of T cell receptor beta chains from one sample in a study of blood T cell repertoires in COVID-19. The assay was immunoSEQ multiplex PCR, and TCRdb's table has in-frame clones only and misses some. This repertoire shows 130,000 to 150,000 clones, around 87% found once; its top ten account for approximately 4.3%. Input material: PBMCs or T cells enriched from blood (not recorded which). The receptor set was obtained from a woman in her forties who had been exposed to COVID-19. Each CDR3 is given without its conserved first and last residue. The order of the fields is D gene, V gene, J gene, clone size, CDR3 protein. The D gene is left open where the match is weak. Clone size is shown for a subset of rows, as once, few, many or a class of expanded clone.

D: TRBD2; V: TRBV27; J: TRBJ2-1; size: -; CDR3: ASSSRGGLNNEQF
D: -; V: TRBV19; J: TRBJ1-6; size: -; CDR3: ASSRGSSPLH
D: -; V: TRBV5-4; J: TRBJ2-2; size: -; CDR3: ASSLANTGELF
D: TRBD1; V: TRBV4-1; J: TRBJ1-5; size: -; CDR3: ASSQHRRTGPNQPQH
D: -; V: TRBV4-1; J: TRBJ2-5; size: -; CDR3: ASSQRALGEKETQY
D: TRBD1; V: TRBV19; J: TRBJ2-2; size: -; CDR3: ASSSQGAAGELF
D: TRBD2; V: TRBV5-1; J: TRBJ2-7; size: -; CDR3: ASSRTSGAMSSYEQY
D: TRBD1; V: TRBV19; J: TRBJ1-5; size: -; CDR3: ASSTNSGQGSNQPQH
D: TRBD2; V: TRBV10-3; J: TRBJ2-3; size: -; CDR3: ATTSGGAVDTQY
D: TRBD1; V: TRBV2; J: TRBJ1-1; size: -; CDR3: ASRANRGANTEAF
D: -; V: TRBV27; J: TRBJ1-6; size: -; CDR3: ASSLKGGNSPLH
D: TRBD1; V: TRBV6-5; J: TRBJ1-2; size: -; CDR3: ASTSTGGYGYT
D: TRBD1; V: TRBV10-3; J: TRBJ1-2; size: -; CDR3: AIQTGPYGYT
D: TRBD1; V: TRBV10-1; J: TRBJ2-3; size: -; CDR3: ASSGDRGSTDTQY
D: TRBD1; V: TRBV19; J: TRBJ2-5; size: -; CDR3: ASSPPGQGVETQY
D: TRBD1; V: TRBV6-6; J: TRBJ1-6; size: -; CDR3: ASSGQGFKPLH
D: -; V: TRBV27; J: TRBJ2-3; size: once; CDR3: ASSFLRLGADAQY
D: -; V: TRBV19; J: TRBJ2-1; size: -; CDR3: ASAGLVNNEQF
D: -; V: TRBV7-6; J: TRBJ2-1; size: -; CDR3: ASSSPAGSSYNEQF
D: TRBD2; V: TRBV9; J: TRBJ2-3; size: once; CDR3: ASSVAGGGGLFTDTQY
D: -; V: TRBV4-1; J: TRBJ1-3; size: -; CDR3: ASSLQGQGPDTIY
D: TRBD2; V: TRBV4-3; J: TRBJ2-1; size: -; CDR3: ASSQNSAGGAYNEQF
D: TRBD2; V: TRBV9; J: TRBJ2-1; size: -; CDR3: ASSTGLAGEQF
D: TRBD1; V: TRBV11-2; J: TRBJ1-2; size: once; CDR3: ASSHIDRGRAGGYT
D: -; V: TRBV29-1; J: TRBJ2-1; size: -; CDR3: SGGLSSYNEQF
D: -; V: TRBV12-3/TRBV12-4; J: TRBJ2-5; size: -; CDR3: ASSFRGTQY
D: -; V: TRBV5-1; J: TRBJ1-1; size: -; CDR3: ASSYGGLNTEAF
D: -; V: TRBV29-1; J: TRBJ1-4; size: -; CDR3: SACRGVCEKLF
D: TRBD1; V: TRBV4-1; J: TRBJ1-1; size: -; CDR3: ASSQGTGGNTEAF
D: -; V: TRBV6-4; J: TRBJ2-7; size: -; CDR3: APARTDYEQY
D: TRBD2; V: TRBV25-1; J: TRBJ2-1; size: -; CDR3: ASMRGAYNEQF
D: -; V: TRBV10-2; J: TRBJ1-1; size: -; CDR3: ASTASNTEAF
D: -; V: TRBV28; J: TRBJ2-7; size: once; CDR3: ASSLISGSSYEQY
D: TRBD2; V: TRBV7-6; J: TRBJ2-2; size: -; CDR3: ASSFGLAGGVGELF
D: TRBD1; V: TRBV6-2/TRBV6-3; J: TRBJ1-1; size: -; CDR3: ASSRTGENTEAF
D: -; V: TRBV2; J: TRBJ1-4; size: once; CDR3: ASSAVGLGEKLF
D: TRBD1; V: TRBV9; J: TRBJ2-7; size: -; CDR3: ASSATTGGSYEQY
D: TRBD1; V: TRBV7-2; J: TRBJ2-1; size: -; CDR3: ASSLDRGTHNEQF
D: -; V: TRBV7-2; J: TRBJ2-7; size: -; CDR3: ASSQAPEQY
D: -; V: TRBV9; J: TRBJ1-5; size: -; CDR3: ASSVGHSNQPQH
D: -; V: TRBV2; J: TRBJ1-1; size: -; CDR3: ASSEWTRGTEAF
D: TRBD2; V: TRBV11-1; J: TRBJ2-5; size: few; CDR3: ASSRGGVRETQY
D: TRBD2; V: TRBV9; J: TRBJ2-3; size: -; CDR3: ASSPQTSGGSGTQY
D: -; V: TRBV27; J: TRBJ1-1; size: -; CDR3: ASSLRGFTEAF
D: TRBD2; V: TRBV7-7; J: TRBJ2-2; size: -; CDR3: ASSLRLAGAGELF
D: TRBD2; V: TRBV5-6; J: TRBJ2-1; size: -; CDR3: ASSLVAGDNEQF
D: TRBD1; V: TRBV28; J: TRBJ2-1; size: -; CDR3: ASSLAGQGYNEQF
D: TRBD1; V: TRBV7-9; J: TRBJ1-3; size: -; CDR3: ASSLVTGVSGNTIY
D: -; V: TRBV10-3; J: TRBJ1-1; size: -; CDR3: ASQGNTEAF
D: TRBD2; V: TRBV27; J: TRBJ2-7; size: -; CDR3: ASRLLAGGHYEQY
D: -; V: TRBV19; J: TRBJ2-5; size: -; CDR3: ASSISGSSSSPQY
D: TRBD1; V: TRBV7-9; J: TRBJ1-1; size: -; CDR3: ASSPDRANTEAF
D: TRBD1; V: TRBV6-1; J: TRBJ1-2; size: -; CDR3: ASSELPDRGDRGYT
D: -; V: TRBV5-5; J: TRBJ1-1; size: -; CDR3: ASSLGGGNEAF
D: TRBD2; V: TRBV6-2/TRBV6-3; J: TRBJ2-7; size: -; CDR3: ASSRSGRNLYEQY